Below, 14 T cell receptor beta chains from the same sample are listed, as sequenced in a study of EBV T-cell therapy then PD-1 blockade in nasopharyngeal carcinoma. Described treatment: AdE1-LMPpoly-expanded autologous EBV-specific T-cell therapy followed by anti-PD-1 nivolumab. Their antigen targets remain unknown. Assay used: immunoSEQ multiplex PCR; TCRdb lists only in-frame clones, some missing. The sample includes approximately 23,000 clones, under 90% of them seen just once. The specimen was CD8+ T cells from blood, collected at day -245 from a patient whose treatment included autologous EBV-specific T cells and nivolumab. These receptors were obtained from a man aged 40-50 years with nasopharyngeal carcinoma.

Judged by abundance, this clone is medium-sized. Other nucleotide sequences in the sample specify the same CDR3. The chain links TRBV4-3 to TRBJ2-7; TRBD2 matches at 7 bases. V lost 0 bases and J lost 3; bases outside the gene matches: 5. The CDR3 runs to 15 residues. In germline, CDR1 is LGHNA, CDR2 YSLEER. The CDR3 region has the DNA TGCGCCAGCAGCCAAGAGACGAGCGGGGTCTACGAGCAGTACTTC. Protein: CASSQETSGVYEQYF.

This chain's CDR3 is CASSPRFGREAAGELFF. The CDR3 nucleotides read TGTGCCAGCTCACCACGTTTCGGCAGGGAGGCGGCCGGGGAGCTGTTTTTT. J is TRBJ2-2 and V is TRBV18; TRBD2 is a possible D gene (6 bases). Germline V gives CDR1 KGHSH, CDR2 LQKENI. The CDR3 is 17 residues long. Deletions cut 1 base from V and 6 bases from J, with 18 bases between.

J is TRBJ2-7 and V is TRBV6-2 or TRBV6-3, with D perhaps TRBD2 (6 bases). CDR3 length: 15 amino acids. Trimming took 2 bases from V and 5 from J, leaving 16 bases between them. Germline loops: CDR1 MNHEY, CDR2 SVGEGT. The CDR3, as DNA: TGTGCCAGCAGTTACGCGGCGGGGCCGCGCAACGAGCAGTACTTC. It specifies CASSYAAGPRNEQYF.

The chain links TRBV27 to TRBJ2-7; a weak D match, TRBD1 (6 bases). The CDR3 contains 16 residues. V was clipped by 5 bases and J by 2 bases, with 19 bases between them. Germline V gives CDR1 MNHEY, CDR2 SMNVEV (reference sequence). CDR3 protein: CASSQSSGTRAYEQYF. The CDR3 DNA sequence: TGTGCCAGCAGTCAATCCTCCGGGACAAGAGCCTACGAGCAGTACTTC.

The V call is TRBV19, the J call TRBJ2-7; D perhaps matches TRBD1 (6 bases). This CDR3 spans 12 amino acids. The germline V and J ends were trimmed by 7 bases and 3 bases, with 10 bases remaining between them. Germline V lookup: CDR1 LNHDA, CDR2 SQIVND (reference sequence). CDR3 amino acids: CASKDRFYEQYF. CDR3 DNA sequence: TGTGCCAGTAAGGACAGATTCTACGAGCAGTACTTC.

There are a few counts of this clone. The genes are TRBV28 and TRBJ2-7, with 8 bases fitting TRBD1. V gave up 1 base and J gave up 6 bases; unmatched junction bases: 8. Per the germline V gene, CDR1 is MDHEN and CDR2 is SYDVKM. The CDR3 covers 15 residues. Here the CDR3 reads CASSLYGQGNSEQYF. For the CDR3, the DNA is TGTGCCAGCAGTTTATATGGACAGGGCAATAGCGAGCAGTACTTC.

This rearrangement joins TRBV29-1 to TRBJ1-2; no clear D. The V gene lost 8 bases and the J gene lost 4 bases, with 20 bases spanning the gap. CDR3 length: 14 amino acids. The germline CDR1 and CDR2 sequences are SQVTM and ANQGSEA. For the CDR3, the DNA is TGCAGCCTAACGACACCCAGCCCCAGCTATGGCTACACCTTC. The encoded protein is CSLTTPSPSYGYTF.

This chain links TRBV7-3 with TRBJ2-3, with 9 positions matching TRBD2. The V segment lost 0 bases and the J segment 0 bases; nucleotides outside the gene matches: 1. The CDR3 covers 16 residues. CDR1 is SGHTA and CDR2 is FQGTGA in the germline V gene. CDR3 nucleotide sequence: TGTGCCAGCAGCTTAACTAGCGGGGGCAGCACAGATACGCAGTATTTT. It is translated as CASSLTSGGSTDTQYF.

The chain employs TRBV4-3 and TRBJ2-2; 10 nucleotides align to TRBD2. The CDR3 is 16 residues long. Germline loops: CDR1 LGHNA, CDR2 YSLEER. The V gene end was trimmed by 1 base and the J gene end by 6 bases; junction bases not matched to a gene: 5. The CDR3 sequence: CASSQGPGLAAGELFF. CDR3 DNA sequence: TGCGCCAGCAGCCAAGGACCCGGACTAGCGGCCGGGGAGCTGTTTTTT.

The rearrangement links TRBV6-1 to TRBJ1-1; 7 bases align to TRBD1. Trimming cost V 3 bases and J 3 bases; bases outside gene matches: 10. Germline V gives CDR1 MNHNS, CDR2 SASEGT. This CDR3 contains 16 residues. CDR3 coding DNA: TGTGCCAGCAGTGAGTTAGCAGGGGGTTCTGACACTGAAGCTTTCTTT. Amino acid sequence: CASSELAGGSDTEAFF.

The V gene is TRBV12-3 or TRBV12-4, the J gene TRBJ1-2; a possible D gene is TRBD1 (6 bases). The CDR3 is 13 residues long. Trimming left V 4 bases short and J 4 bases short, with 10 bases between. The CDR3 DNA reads TGTGCCAGCAGTTGGGGACAACGCTATGGCTACACCTTC. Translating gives CASSWGQRYGYTF.

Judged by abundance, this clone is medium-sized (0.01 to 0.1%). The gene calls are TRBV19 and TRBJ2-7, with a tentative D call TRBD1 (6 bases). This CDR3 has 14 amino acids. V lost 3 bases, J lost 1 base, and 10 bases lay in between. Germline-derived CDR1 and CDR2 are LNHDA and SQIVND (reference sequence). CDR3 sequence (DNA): TGTGCCAGTAGTATCGACGGGACATCCTACGAGCAGTACTTC. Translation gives CASSIDGTSYEQYF.

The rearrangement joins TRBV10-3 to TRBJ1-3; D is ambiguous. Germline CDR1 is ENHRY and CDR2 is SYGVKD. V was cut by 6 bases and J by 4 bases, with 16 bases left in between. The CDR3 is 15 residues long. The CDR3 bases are TGTGCCATCAGGATCACCGGCGGGGTAGGAAACACCATATATTTT. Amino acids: CAIRITGGVGNTIYF.

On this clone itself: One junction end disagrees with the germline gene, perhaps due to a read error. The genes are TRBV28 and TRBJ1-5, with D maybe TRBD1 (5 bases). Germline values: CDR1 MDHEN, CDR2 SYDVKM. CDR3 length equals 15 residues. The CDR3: CASRLSSGTHQPQHF. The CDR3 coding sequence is TGTGCCAGCAGGTTATCCTCCGGGACCCATCAGCCCCAGCATTTT.